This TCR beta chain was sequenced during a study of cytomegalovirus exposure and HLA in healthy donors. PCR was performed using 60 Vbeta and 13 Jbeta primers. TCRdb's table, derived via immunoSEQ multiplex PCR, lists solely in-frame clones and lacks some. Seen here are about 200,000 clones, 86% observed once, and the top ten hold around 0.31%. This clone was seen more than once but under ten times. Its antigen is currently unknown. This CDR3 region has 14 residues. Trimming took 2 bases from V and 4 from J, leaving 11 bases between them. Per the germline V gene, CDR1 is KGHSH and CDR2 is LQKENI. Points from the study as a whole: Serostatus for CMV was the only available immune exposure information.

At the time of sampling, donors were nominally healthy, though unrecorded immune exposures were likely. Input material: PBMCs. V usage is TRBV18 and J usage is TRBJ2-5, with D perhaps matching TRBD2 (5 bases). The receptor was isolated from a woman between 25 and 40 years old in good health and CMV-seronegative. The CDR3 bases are TGTGCCAGCTCACCAGAAGCGGCGGGAGAGACCCAGTACTTC. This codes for CASSPEAAGETQYF.